Listed here are 18 T cell receptor beta chains from one sample, sequenced in a study of T cell repertoires in ileal Crohn's disease. Assay used: immunoSEQ multiplex PCR; TCRdb lists only in-frame clones, some missing. Here the sample spans about 3,100 clones, approximately 86% being singletons. This sample's time point: neoterminal ileum biopsy at postoperative endoscopy, about 6 months after surgery. Sequencing was performed on ileal tissue. These receptor sequences come from an adult with Crohn's disease.

This chain uses TRBV2 with TRBJ2-7; 7 bases match TRBD1. This CDR3 comprises 13 residues. With V trimmed by 8 bases and J by 2 bases, 6 bases remained unmatched. The V gene's germline CDR1 is SNHLY and CDR2 FYNNEI. This CDR3 reads CASRDSPAYEQYF. Here the CDR3 DNA reads TGTGCCAGCCGGGACAGCCCAGCCTACGAGCAGTACTTC.

The chain recombines TRBV15 with TRBJ1-1, with D possibly being TRBD1 (6 bases). This CDR3 region has 14 residues. CDR1 and CDR2 from the germline V gene are LNHNV and YYDKDF (reference sequence). Deletions cut 0 bases from V and 5 bases from J, with 10 bases between. The CDR3 reads CATSRDLGATEAFF. CDR3 DNA: TGTGCCACCAGCAGAGATTTGGGGGCAACTGAAGCTTTCTTT. The full variable domain, completed using reference TRBV15 and TRBJ1-1, is DAMVIQNPRYQVTQFGKPVTLSCSQTLNHNVMYWYQQKSSQAPKLLFHYYDKDFNNEADTPDNFQSRRPNTSFCFLDIRSPGLGDTAMYLCATSRDLGATEAFFGQGTRLTVV.

This rearrangement joins TRBV4-1 to TRBJ2-5, with D hard to call. Trimming removed 2 bases at V and 1 base at J, with 8 bases between. CDR1 MGHRA and CDR2 YSYEKL come from the germline V gene. The CDR3 covers 14 residues. This chain's CDR3 is CASSQTTFQETQYF. The DNA for the CDR3 is TGCGCCAGCAGCCAAACTACCTTCCAAGAGACCCAGTACTTC.

There are a few counts of this clone. The chain links TRBV29-1 to TRBJ1-2; D not resolved. The CDR3 totals 13 residues. V was cut by 5 bases and J by 4 bases, with 14 bases left in between. In germline, CDR1 is SQVTM, CDR2 ANQGSEA. The CDR3, as DNA: TGCAGCGTTATGGAAGGGTCCAGCTATGGCTACACCTTC. Protein sequence: CSVMEGSSYGYTF.

This chain links TRBV13 with TRBJ2-7; maybe TRBD2 (7 bases). The CDR3 spans 15 residues. Germline V lookup: CDR1 PRHDT, CDR2 FYEKMQ (reference sequence). Deletions cut 5 bases from V and 3 bases from J, with 17 bases between. DNA for the CDR3: TGTGCCAGCAGCCCGGGTGGGGGGGCGATCTACGAGCAGTACTTC. It yields the protein CASSPGGGAIYEQYF.

Only a few counts were recorded for this clone. The chain is built from TRBV18 and TRBJ2-7, with 7 bases lining up with TRBD2. The V and J ends lost 6 bases and 2 bases, in that order; junction bases with no gene match: 16. The CDR3 length is 17 residues. Germline V gene lookup returns CDR1 KGHSH and CDR2 LQKENI. The CDR3 reads CASSPTPWGGGAYEQYF. For the CDR3, the DNA is TGTGCCAGCTCCCCAACCCCTTGGGGGGGAGGGGCCTACGAGCAGTACTTC.

Comments on this clone: Other DNA sequences in this specimen translate into the identical CDR3. This chain uses TRBV30 with TRBJ1-2; tentative D call: TRBD1 (5 bases). This CDR3 has 14 amino acids. Germline CDR1 is GTSNPN and CDR2 is SVGIG (reference sequence). V was pared by 0 bases and J by 1 base, with 9 bases between. As DNA, the CDR3 is TGTGCCTGGAGTGTGTTGGGGGTTAACTATGGCTACACCTTC. Translated: CAWSVLGVNYGYTF.

The sample holds a few counts of this clone. The chain carries TRBV19 and TRBJ1-1, with D hard to call. The CDR3 covers 14 residues. CDR1 LNHDA and CDR2 SQIVND come from the germline V gene (reference sequence). V lost 5 bases, J lost 1 base, and 11 bases lay in between. The CDR3: CASSPTDSNTEAFF. The CDR3 DNA follows: TGTGCCAGTAGTCCTACGGATTCGAACACTGAAGCTTTCTTT. Full variable domain (rest looked up from reference TRBV19 and TRBJ1-1): DGGITQSPKYLFRKEGQNVTLSCEQNLNHDAMYWYRQDPGQGLRLIYYSQIVNDFQKGDIAEGYSVSREKKESFPLTVTSAQKNPTAFYLCASSPTDSNTEAFFGQGTRLTVV.

The V call is TRBV21-1, the J call TRBJ2-7; TRBD2 is taken as the D call from the table, unchecked against the DNA. TRBV21-1 counts as a pseudogene. CDR3 size: 12 residues. CDR3 sequence: CASSLLGDEQYF. The CDR3 DNA follows: TGTGCCAGCAGCCTTTTGGGAGATGAGCAGTACTTC.

This clone appeared once. CDR3 sequence: CASRDSDGEQYF. The CDR3 region has the DNA TGCGCCAGCAGGGACTCGGACGGCGAGCAGTACTTC. This sequence joins TRBV5-1 and TRBJ2-7; possibly TRBD2 for D (5 bases). Trimming cost V 5 bases and J 6 bases, with 12 bases left between them. Per the germline V gene, CDR1 is SGHRS and CDR2 is YFSETQ. The CDR3 contains 12 residues.

This clone was seen just once. The rearrangement links TRBV25-1 to TRBJ1-5; D is unclear. Germline CDR1 and CDR2: MGHDK and SYGVNS. V gave up 1 base and J gave up 2 bases, with 9 bases separating them. The CDR3 consists of 15 residues. CDR3 nucleotide sequence: TGTGCCAGCAGTGAATCGGGCAAGGGCAATCAGCCCCAGCATTTT. It specifies CASSESGKGNQPQHF.

This chain joins TRBV5-1 and TRBJ1-1; D uncertain. The CDR3 runs 14 residues. Germline V lookup: CDR1 SGHRS, CDR2 YFSETQ. Trimming stripped 2 bases from V and 0 bases from J, with 8 bases between. The CDR3 DNA reads as TGCGCCAGCAGCTTAAGACCGATGAACACTGAAGCTTTCTTT. This gives the protein CASSLRPMNTEAFF.

The chain is built from TRBV6-1 and TRBJ1-6; D not certain. Germline V lookup: CDR1 MNHNS, CDR2 SASEGT. The CDR3 totals 12 residues. Trimming removed 7 bases at V and 8 bases at J, with 9 bases between. The CDR3 spells CASTPRDSPLHF. DNA for the CDR3: TGTGCCAGCACCCCTCGGGATTCACCCCTCCACTTT.

The V call is TRBV4-1, the J call TRBJ1-1; 10 bases map to TRBD1. The CDR3 length is 18 residues. Per germline, CDR1 MGHRA and CDR2 YSYEKL. With V trimmed by 4 bases and J by 1 base, 12 bases remained unmatched. CDR3 sequence reads: CASSPRPGQGPGNTEAFF. CDR3 in DNA: TGCGCCAGCAGCCCCCGACCGGGACAGGGGCCCGGGAACACTGAAGCTTTCTTT.

This sequence joins TRBV19 and TRBJ2-1, with TRBD2 identical over 8 bases. Germline V gene data show CDR1 as LNHDA and CDR2 as SQIVND (reference sequence). The J segment lost 3 bases and the V segment lost 1 base, leaving 8 bases of the junction unmatched. The CDR3 has 17 residues. CDR3 region: CASSIVSGTSVYNEQFF. CDR3 sequence (DNA): TGTGCCAGTAGTATAGTCTCCGGGACTAGTGTCTACAATGAGCAGTTCTTC.

This clone is large by share. The genes are TRBV30 and TRBJ1-5, with D perhaps TRBD1 (6 bases). CDR1 and CDR2 from the germline V gene are GTSNPN and SVGIG (reference sequence). CDR3 length equals 15 residues. Deletions cut 1 base from V and 4 bases from J, with 14 bases between. This CDR3 is CAWSALDRLNQPQHF. The CDR3 bases are TGTGCCTGGAGTGCCCTCGACAGGTTGAATCAGCCCCAGCATTTT.

The rearrangement joins TRBV19 to TRBJ1-2; 9 bases align to TRBD1. CDR1 and CDR2 (germline): LNHDA, SQIVND (reference sequence). The CDR3 spans 18 residues. J lost 8 bases, V lost 4 bases, and 20 bases had no gene match. The CDR3 DNA reads as TGTGCCAGTAGTACAACCGGATTAGGAGGGACAGGGAGTGGAGGCTACACCTTC. This translates into CASSTTGLGGTGSGGYTF.

This rearrangement joins TRBV9 to TRBJ2-1, with TRBD2 identical over 12 bases. Germline V lookup: CDR1 SGDLS, CDR2 YYNGEE. Trimming removed 0 bases from V and 4 bases from J; junction bases left unmatched: 8. The CDR3 sequence is 18 residues long. CDR3: CASSVGLAGGLAYNEQFF. The CDR3 nucleotides are TGTGCCAGCAGCGTAGGCCTAGCGGGGGGGCTGGCATACAATGAGCAGTTCTTC.